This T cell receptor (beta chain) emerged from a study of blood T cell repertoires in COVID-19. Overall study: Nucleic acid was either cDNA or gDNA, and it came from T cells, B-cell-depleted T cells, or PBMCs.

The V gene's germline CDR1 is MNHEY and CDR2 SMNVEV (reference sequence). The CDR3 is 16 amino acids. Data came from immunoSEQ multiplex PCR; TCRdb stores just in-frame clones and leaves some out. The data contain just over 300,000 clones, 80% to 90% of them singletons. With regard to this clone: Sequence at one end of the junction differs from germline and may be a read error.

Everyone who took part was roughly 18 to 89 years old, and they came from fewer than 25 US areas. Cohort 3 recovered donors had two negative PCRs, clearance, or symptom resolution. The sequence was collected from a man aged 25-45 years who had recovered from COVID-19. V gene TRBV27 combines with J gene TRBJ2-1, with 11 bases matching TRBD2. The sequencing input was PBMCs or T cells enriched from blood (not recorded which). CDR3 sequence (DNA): TGTGCCAACAGTTCCAGACTAGCGGGGTTATACAATGAGCAGTTCTTC. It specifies CANSSRLAGLYNEQFF.